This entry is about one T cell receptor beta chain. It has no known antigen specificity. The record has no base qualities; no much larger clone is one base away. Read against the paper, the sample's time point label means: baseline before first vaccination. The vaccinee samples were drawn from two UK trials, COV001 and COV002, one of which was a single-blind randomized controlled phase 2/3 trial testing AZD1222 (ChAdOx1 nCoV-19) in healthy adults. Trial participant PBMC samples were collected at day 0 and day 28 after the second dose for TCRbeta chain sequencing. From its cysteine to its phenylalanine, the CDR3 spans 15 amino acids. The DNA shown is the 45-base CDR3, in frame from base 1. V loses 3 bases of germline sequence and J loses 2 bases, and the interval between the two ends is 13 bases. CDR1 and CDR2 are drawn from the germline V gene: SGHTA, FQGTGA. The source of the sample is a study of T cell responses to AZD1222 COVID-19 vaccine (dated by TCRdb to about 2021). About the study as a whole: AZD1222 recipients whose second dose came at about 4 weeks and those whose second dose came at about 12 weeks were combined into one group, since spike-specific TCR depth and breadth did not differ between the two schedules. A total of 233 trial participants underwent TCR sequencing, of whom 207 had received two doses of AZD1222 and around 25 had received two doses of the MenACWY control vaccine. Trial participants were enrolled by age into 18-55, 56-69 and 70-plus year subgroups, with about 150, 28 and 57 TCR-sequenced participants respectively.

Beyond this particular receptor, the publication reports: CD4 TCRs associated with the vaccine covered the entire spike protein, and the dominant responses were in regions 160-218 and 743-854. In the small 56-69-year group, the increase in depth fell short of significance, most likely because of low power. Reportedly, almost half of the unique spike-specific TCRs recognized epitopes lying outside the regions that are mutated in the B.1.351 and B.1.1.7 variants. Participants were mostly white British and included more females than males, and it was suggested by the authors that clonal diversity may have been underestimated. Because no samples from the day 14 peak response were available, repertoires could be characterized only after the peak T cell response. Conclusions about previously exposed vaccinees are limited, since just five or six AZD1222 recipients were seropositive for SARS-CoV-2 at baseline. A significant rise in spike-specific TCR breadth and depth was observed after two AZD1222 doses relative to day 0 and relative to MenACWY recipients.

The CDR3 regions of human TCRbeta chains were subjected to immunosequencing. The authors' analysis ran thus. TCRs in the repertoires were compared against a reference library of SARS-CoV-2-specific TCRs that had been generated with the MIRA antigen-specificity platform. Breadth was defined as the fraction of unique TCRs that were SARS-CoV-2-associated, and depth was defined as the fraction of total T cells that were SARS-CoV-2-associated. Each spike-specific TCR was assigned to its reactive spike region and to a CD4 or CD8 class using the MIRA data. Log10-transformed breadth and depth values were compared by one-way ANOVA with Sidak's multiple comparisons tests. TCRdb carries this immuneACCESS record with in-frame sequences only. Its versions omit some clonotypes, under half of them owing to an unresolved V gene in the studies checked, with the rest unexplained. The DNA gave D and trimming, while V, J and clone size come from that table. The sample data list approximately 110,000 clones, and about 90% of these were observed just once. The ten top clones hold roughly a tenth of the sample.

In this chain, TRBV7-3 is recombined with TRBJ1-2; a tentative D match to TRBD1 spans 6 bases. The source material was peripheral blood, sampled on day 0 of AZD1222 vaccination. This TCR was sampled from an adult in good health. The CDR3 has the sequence CASSLGAQGNYGYTF. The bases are TGTGCCAGCAGCTTGGGCGCACAGGGAAACTATGGCTACACCTTC.